This TCR beta chain was sequenced in a study of beta chain features in type 1 diabetes (dated by TCRdb to 2016 to 2018). For the wider study: Mean age, gender distribution, total cell number and subset yield were not different between patients and healthy donors. Across all samples, roughly 110,000,000 sorted cells were examined, and cell number per subset correlated strongly with RNA yield. The study compared TCRB repertoires of sorted circulating CD4+ T cell subsets between recently diagnosed type 1 diabetes patients and matched healthy donors. Whereas all 30 or so donors provided naive and central memory subsets, regulatory and stem cell-like memory subsets were isolated from just 8 patients and roughly 8 healthy donors.

The High Capacity cDNA Reverse Transcription Kit was used to reverse transcribe all of the isolated RNA, meaning that expressed TCRB transcripts were what got sequenced. Naive, central memory and regulatory T cell samples underwent deep immunoSEQ sequencing, averaging around 3.9 million total reads per sample. Sorted cells were lysed in RLT buffer and RNA was extracted with DNase-treated RNeasy Micro or Mini kits, depending on cell number. To prevent cross-contamination, every cell subset was processed on its own, while patient and healthy donor samples were processed together. Using the immunoSEQ multiplex PCR, TCRB sequences were amplified from cDNA into 87-bp fragments spanning the CDR3 region. Sequencing of the amplicons was done on the Illumina HiSeq platform. Processing in the source paper ran as follows. PCR bias was corrected computationally using synthetic template baselines, and reads within Hamming distance 2 were collapsed, with unmergeable singletons discarded. Reads were aligned to IMGT to assign V, D and J genes, CDR3 length, and insertions or deletions at six rearrangement sites. Within each subset, clonotype counts were normalized to the number of sorted cells before true diversity and Gini coefficients were calculated with the tcR R package. The overlap coefficient, calculated on TCRB nucleotide sequences, was used to measure repertoire sharing. Out-of-frame TCRB sequences from naive cells were analyzed to stand in for the pre-selection repertoire. The table was pulled from immuneACCESS by TCRdb, which kept in-frame rearrangements only. Such tables lose some clones; where checked, under half of the loss comes from unresolved V genes, and the rest has no known cause. Clone size and V and J calls were adopted from that table, with D and trimming inferred from the DNA. The sample table records hundreds of thousands of clones; about 70% of these occur just once. Around 0.057% of the sample goes to the ten largest clones.

Each donor gave one peripheral blood draw, averaging approximately 110 mL, which was collected into heparinised tubes. Using a panel that included CD45RO, CCR7, CD25, CD127, CD95 and CD27, naive, central memory, regulatory and stem cell-like memory CD4+ T cells were sorted on a BD FACSAria II. Purity was above 95% for every sorted population. PBMCs were isolated right away by Lymphoprep density gradient centrifugation and were stained directly, without culture. So that batch effects would be minimized, each experiment stained and sorted samples in pairs, pairing one healthy donor with one patient. Note on this clone: This clone's antigen is unknown. Per-base qualities were not stored, and no clone one base away is much larger.

Including cysteine and phenylalanine, the CDR3 has 14 amino acids. Just CDR3 DNA is preserved here, 42 bases in frame from base 1. V and J are trimmed by 6 bases and 6 bases, and the gene matches miss 12 bases of the junction. The germline V gene encodes CDR1 SQVTM and CDR2 ANQGSEA. General findings and caveats noted by the study authors: The naive, central memory and regulatory TCRB repertoires appeared to resemble one another more closely among patients than among healthy donors. Sequencing cDNA rather than genomic DNA could over-represent highly expressing activated cells, although activation and CD3 levels did not differ between groups. Because small numbers of individuals were included in the HLA sub-analyses, any influence of HLA type on TCRB rearrangement was left unresolved. Shorter templates might be favored by PCR, yet because patient and control samples were amplified and corrected together, any such skew would affect both groups equally. At VDJ recombination sites, type 1 diabetes patients had fewer insertions and more deleted nucleotides, which implies abnormalities in thymic rearrangement. Type 1 diabetes patients showed a moderate but significant shortening of TCRB CDR3 length in all four CD4+ subsets.

The sample taken for sequencing was naive CD4+ T cells from blood. The intended sense of this specimen's cell subset or site label: true naive CD4+ T cells. The sequence derives from a young man in good health. The chain is encoded by TRBV29-1 joined to TRBJ2-3; 7 nucleotides in the junction match TRBD2. The sequence in DNA is TGCAGCGTCCACCCCCCAGGGCGGGGGGATACGCAGTATTTT. Translation gives CSVHPPGRGDTQYF.